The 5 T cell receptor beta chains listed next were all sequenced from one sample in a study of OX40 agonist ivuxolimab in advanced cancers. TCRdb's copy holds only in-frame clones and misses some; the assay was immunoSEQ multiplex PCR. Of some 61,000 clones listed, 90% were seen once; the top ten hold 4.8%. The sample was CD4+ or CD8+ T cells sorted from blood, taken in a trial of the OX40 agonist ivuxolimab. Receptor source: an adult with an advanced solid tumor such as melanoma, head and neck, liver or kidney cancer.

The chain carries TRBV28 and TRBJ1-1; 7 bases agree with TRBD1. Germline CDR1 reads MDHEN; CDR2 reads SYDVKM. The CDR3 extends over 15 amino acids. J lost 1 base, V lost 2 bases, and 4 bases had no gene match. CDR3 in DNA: TGTGCCAGCAGTTTAGGCGACAGGGCGAACACTGAAGCTTTCTTT. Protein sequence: CASSLGDRANTEAFF.

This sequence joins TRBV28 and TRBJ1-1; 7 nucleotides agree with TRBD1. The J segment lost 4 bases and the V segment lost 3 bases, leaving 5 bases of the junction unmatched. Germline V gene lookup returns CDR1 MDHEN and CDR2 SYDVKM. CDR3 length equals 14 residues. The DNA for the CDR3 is TGTGCCAGCAGTTTGTCAGGGGGGGTCACTGAAGCTTTCTTT. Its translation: CASSLSGGVTEAFF.

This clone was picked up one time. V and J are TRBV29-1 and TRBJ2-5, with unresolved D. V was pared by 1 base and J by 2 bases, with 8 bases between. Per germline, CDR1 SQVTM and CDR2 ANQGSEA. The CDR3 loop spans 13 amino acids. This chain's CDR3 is CSVEGRIQETQYF. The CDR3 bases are TGCAGCGTTGAAGGGCGGATACAAGAGACCCAGTACTTC.

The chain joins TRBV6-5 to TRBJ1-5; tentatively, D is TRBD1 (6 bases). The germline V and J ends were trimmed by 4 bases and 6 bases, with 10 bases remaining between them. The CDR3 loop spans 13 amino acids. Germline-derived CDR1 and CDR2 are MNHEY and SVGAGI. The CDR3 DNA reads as TGTGCCAGCAGTTCAGGGGCCCGTCAGCCCCAGCATTTT. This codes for CASSSGARQPQHF.

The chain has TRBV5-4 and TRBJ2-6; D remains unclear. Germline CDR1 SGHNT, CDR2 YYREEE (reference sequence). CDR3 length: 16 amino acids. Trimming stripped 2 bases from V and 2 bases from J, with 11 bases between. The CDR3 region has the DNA TGTGCCAGCAGCTTTTGGGGATCCCCTGGGGCCAACGTCCTGACTTTC. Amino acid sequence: CASSFWGSPGANVLTF.